This is a list of T cell receptor beta chains from one sample in a study of blood T cell repertoires in COVID-19. Repertoires were generated with immunoSEQ multiplex PCR, while TCRdb's copy carries only in-frame clones and drops some. This table holds about 150,000 clones, approximately 80% found once. Sequences were obtained from peripheral blood. These receptors were collected from a man between 60 and 75 years old with acute or convalescent COVID-19. The CDR3 runs from the conserved cysteine through the conserved F or W. The D gene is left open where the match is weak. Expanded clones are given a class, and other clones once, few, many or no size at all.

>TRBJ2-6|TRBV15|-|-
CATSRDRLGAGANVLTF
TGTGCCACCAGCAGAGATCGGCTCGGGGCTGGGGCCAACGTCCTGACTTTC
>TRBJ2-3|TRBV5-1|-|-
CASSVPREVADTQYF
TGCGCCAGCAGCGTCCCCAGGGAAGTCGCAGATACGCAGTATTTT
>TRBJ2-7|TRBV19|-|few
CALKTGRVGEQYF
TGTGCCCTCAAAACAGGTCGGGTCGGGGAGCAGTACTTC
>TRBJ2-1|TRBV27|-|-
CASRVGGSYNEQFF
TGTGCCAGTCGAGTTGGAGGATCCTACAATGAGCAGTTCTTC
>TRBJ1-2|TRBV4-3|-|few
CASSQEWAGGGYTF
TGCGCCAGCAGCCAAGAGTGGGCGGGGGGAGGCTACACCTTC
>TRBJ2-3|TRBV19|-|-
CASSGGAVGTDTQYF
TGTGCCAGTAGTGGTGGGGCGGTTGGCACAGATACGCAGTATTTT
>TRBJ2-2|TRBV18|-|-
CASSPPGHVTGELFF
TGTGCCAGCTCACCACCGGGACATGTCACCGGGGAGCTGTTTTTT
>TRBJ2-7|TRBV2|TRBD2|-
CASSEASTGGNEQYF
TGTGCCAGCAGTGAAGCGAGTACGGGAGGCAACGAGCAGTACTTC
>TRBJ2-5|TRBV29-1|-|-
CSVRRLGKETQYF
TGCAGCGTTAGGAGACTAGGCAAAGAGACCCAGTACTTC
>TRBJ1-5|TRBV5-5|-|-
CASSPGVYSNQPQHF
TGTGCCAGCAGCCCGGGGGTGTATAGCAATCAGCCCCAGCATTTT
>TRBJ2-1|TRBV19|-|-
CASSMDSGYNEQFF
TGTGCCAGTAGTATGGATAGCGGCTACAATGAGCAGTTCTTC
>TRBJ1-6|TRBV7-8|TRBD1|few
CASRGGMFYNSPLHF
TGTGCCAGCAGAGGGGGCATGTTCTATAATTCACCCCTCCACTTT
>TRBJ2-7|TRBV14|-|once
CASSQDWAASYEQYF
TGTGCCAGCAGCCAAGATTGGGCAGCCTCCTACGAGCAGTACTTC
>TRBJ2-5|TRBV5-1|TRBD1|-
CASSDTGDAETQYF
TGCGCCAGCAGTGATACAGGGGACGCAGAGACCCAGTACTTC
>TRBJ1-1|TRBV5-6|-|-
CASSLVAGMNTEAFF
TGTGCCAGCAGCTTGGTGGCGGGGATGAACACTGAAGCTTTCTTT
>TRBJ1-1|TRBV28|TRBD1|-
CASRDGTVGRAFF
TGTGCCAGCAGAGACGGGACAGTCGGACGAGCTTTCTTT
>TRBJ2-7|TRBV28|TRBD2|-
CASSPTVWGSLAGGERPYEQYF
TGTGCCAGCAGTCCGACAGTATGGGGTAGTCTAGCGGGAGGGGAGAGGCCCTACGAGCAGTACTTC
>TRBJ1-5|TRBV10-1|-|-
CASGAAVNQPQHF
TGCGCCAGCGGGGCAGCTGTAAATCAGCCCCAGCATTTT
>TRBJ2-7|TRBV5-5|TRBD1|-
CASSRDRLRTYEQYF
TGTGCCAGCAGCCGGGACAGGCTTCGAACCTACGAGCAGTACTTC
>TRBJ2-1|TRBV19|TRBD1|-
CASSQDRGNYEQFF
TGTGCCAGTAGCCAGGACAGGGGCAACTATGAGCAGTTCTTC
>TRBJ2-5|TRBV6-1|-|once
CASSEYVDSRGTQYF
TGTGCCAGCAGTGAATACGTGGACTCCCGAGGGACCCAGTACTTC
>TRBJ1-6|TRBV5-4|-|few
CASSLDTDNSPLHF
TGTGCCAGCAGCTTGGATACAGATAATTCACCCCTCCACTTT
>TRBJ1-1|TRBV5-4|TRBD1|-
CASSLRQGASEAFF
TGTGCCAGCAGCTTGAGACAGGGGGCCTCTGAAGCTTTCTTT
>TRBJ2-7|TRBV5-4|TRBD1|-
CASSLGPLGDRTYEQYF
TGTGCCAGCAGCTTGGGCCCCCTCGGGGACAGAACCTACGAGCAGTACTTC
>TRBJ1-1|TRBV5-4|-|few
CASSSPDTEAFF
TGTGCCAGCAGCTCCCCCGACACTGAAGCTTTCTTT
>TRBJ2-7|TRBV24-1|TRBD1|once
CATGGQGDEQYF
TGTGCCACCGGGGGACAGGGGGACGAGCAGTACTTC
>TRBJ1-1|TRBV3-1/TRBV3-2|-|-
CASSQVGLVGGTEAFF
TGTGCCAGCAGCCAAGTGGGGCTCGTAGGGGGCACTGAAGCTTTCTTT
>TRBJ1-1|TRBV19|-|-
CASRFNRANTEAFF
TGTGCCAGCCGCTTTAACAGGGCCAACACTGAAGCTTTCTTT
>TRBJ1-5|TRBV6-2/TRBV6-3|-|-
CASSYLGSGNQPQHF
TGTGCCAGCAGTTACTTGGGGAGCGGCAATCAGCCCCAGCATTTT
>TRBJ1-2|TRBV10-1|-|-
CASSFAMDTLVDYGYTF
TGCGCCAGCAGTTTCGCTATGGACACCCTCGTGGACTATGGCTACACCTTC
>TRBJ2-3|TRBV28|TRBD2|-
CASRLADLTDTQYF
TGTGCCAGCAGACTAGCGGACCTCACAGATACGCAGTATTTT
>TRBJ1-2|TRBV6-2/TRBV6-3|TRBD1|-
CASSGTGTGVHGYTF
TGTGCCAGCAGCGGGACCGGGACAGGCGTACATGGCTACACCTTC
>TRBJ2-1|TRBV30|TRBD1|-
CAWERGRDNEQFF
TGTGCCTGGGAGAGGGGGCGGGACAATGAGCAGTTCTTC
>TRBJ1-1|TRBV27|-|-
CASSPHLEGAEAFF
TGTGCCAGCAGTCCCCACCTTGAAGGGGCTGAAGCTTTCTTT
>TRBJ1-6|TRBV28|-|-
CATNTPEGGNSPLHF
TGTGCCACCAACACCCCAGAGGGAGGTAATTCACCCCTCCACTTT
>TRBJ2-2|TRBV7-2|-|-
CASSGAGLVSTGELFF
TGTGCCAGCAGCGGTGCGGGACTGGTCTCCACCGGGGAGCTGTTTTTT
>TRBJ1-2|TRBV27|TRBD1|-
CASSFRDRGYGYTF
TGTGCCAGCAGTTTCCGGGACAGGGGGTATGGCTACACCTTC